The 9 T cell receptor beta chains presented below share a single source sample, sequenced in a study of metastatic and nonmetastatic thyroid tumors (dated by TCRdb to the early 2020s). No patient had received any treatment before thyroid surgery. Library preparation was by PCR. Sequencer: Illumina HiSeq 4000. TCRdb reran the public reads through fastp at Q25 and MiXCR, keeping productive beta chains. The sample table records approximately 20,000 clones; over 10% of these occur just once. Clones ranked in the top ten supply roughly a quarter of the sample. Sequences were obtained from blood. The origin of the receptors is a female donor with papillary thyroid cancer or a benign thyroid nodule (not recorded which). Some clones in this sample may be carry-over from other donors' samples.

This clone was recorded at least ten times. The chain recombines TRBV20-1 with TRBJ2-2; D call uncertain. There are 14 residues in the CDR3. The V and J ends lost 3 bases and 1 base respectively, with 9 bases between them. Germline assignment: CDR1 DFQATT and CDR2 SNEGSKA (reference sequence). DNA of the CDR3: TGCAGTGCTAGGGGCAAGCTGAACACCGGGGAGCTGTTTTTT. Protein: CSARGKLNTGELFF.

This clone is medium-sized by share. The chain joins TRBV27 to TRBJ1-6; D gene uncertain. V was trimmed by 8 bases and J by 8 bases, leaving 19 bases between them. The CDR3 is made up of 15 amino acids. Germline CDR1 is MNHEY and CDR2 is SMNVEV (reference sequence). The chain's CDR3 is CASLPEGRSYSPLHF. DNA of the CDR3: TGTGCCAGCCTCCCTGAGGGCAGGAGTTATTCACCCCTCCACTTT.

This clone was seen repeatedly, ten times or more. The chain couples TRBV11-2 to TRBJ1-1; 7 bases map to TRBD1. V gave up 6 bases and J gave up 3 bases; unmatched junction bases: 4. The V gene's germline CDR1 is SGHAT and CDR2 FQNNGV. The length of the CDR3 is 13 residues. CDR3 coding DNA: TGTGCCAGCAGTTCTGGGACAGACACTGAAGCTTTCTTT. This encodes CASSSGTDTEAFF.

This clone was observed at least ten times. This chain uses TRBV3-1 with TRBJ2-5; D unclear. V was clipped by 2 bases and J by 5 bases, with 9 bases between them. The CDR3 sequence is 13 residues long. CDR1 is LGHDT, CDR2 YNNKEL, per germline (reference sequence). CDR3 residues: CASSQMTGETQYF. The CDR3, as DNA: TGTGCCAGCAGCCAAATGACCGGGGAGACCCAGTACTTC.

Ten or more counts support this clone. The rearrangement links TRBV27 to TRBJ1-1; 9 positions agree with TRBD1. From germline, CDR1 is MNHEY and CDR2 SMNVEV (reference sequence). The CDR3 sequence is 12 residues long. V shed 7 bases and J 12 bases; nucleotides not matched to a gene: 9. CDR3 sequence (DNA): TGTGCCAGCACTCACCCCGGGACAGGGTCTTTCTTT. This codes for CASTHPGTGSFF.

This clone has more than one count but fewer than ten. The chain carries TRBV6-6 and TRBJ1-2; 9 nucleotides align to TRBD1. In germline, CDR1 is MNHNY, CDR2 SVGAGI (reference sequence). CDR3 length: 16 amino acids. Unmatched junction bases numbered 9, after V lost 0 bases and J lost 7 bases. The CDR3 sequence is CASSYSRDRVLSGYTF. CDR3 nucleotides: TGTGCCAGCAGTTACTCGCGGGACAGGGTACTAAGTGGCTACACCTTC.

This clone is deemed medium-sized (0.01 to 0.1%). This chain connects TRBV6-1 to TRBJ2-3; 12 bases align to TRBD1. This CDR3 has 16 amino acids. Germline values: CDR1 MNHNS, CDR2 SASEGT. With 6 bases clipped from V and 6 bases from J, the junction kept 10 bases outside the gene matches. For the CDR3, the DNA is TGTGCCAGCAGCTCGAGGGGACAGGGGGCAAGGGATACGCAGTATTTT. It is translated as CASSSRGQGARDTQYF.

This clone is medium-sized (0.01 to 0.1%) by share. The CDR3 protein is CASSSSRPQHF. In nucleotides, the CDR3 is TGTGCCAGCAGCTCGTCCCGCCCCCAGCATTTT. The chain joins TRBV7-2 to TRBJ1-5; D is ambiguous. CDR3 length: 11 amino acids. V dropped 4 bases and J dropped 10 bases, with 8 bases sitting between them. Germline CDR1 is SGHTA and CDR2 is FQGNSA.

Ten or more counts support this clone. V is TRBV5-1 and J is TRBJ1-2, with D maybe TRBD1 (5 bases). Trimming pared 2 bases from V and 8 bases from J, leaving 16 bases between. This CDR3 region has 14 residues. Germline values: CDR1 SGHRS, CDR2 YFSETQ. CDR3 protein: CASSFPGDLGGYTF. Here the CDR3 DNA reads TGCGCCAGCAGCTTCCCGGGGGACCTGGGGGGCTACACCTTC.